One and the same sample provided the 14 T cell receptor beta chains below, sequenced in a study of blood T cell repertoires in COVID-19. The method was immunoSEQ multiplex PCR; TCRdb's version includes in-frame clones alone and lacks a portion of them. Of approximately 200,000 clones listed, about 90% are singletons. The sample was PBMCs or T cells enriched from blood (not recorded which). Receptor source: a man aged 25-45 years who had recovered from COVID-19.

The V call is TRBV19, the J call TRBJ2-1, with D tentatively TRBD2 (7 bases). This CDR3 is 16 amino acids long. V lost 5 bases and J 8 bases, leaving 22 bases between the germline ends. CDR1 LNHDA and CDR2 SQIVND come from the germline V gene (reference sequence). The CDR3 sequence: CASSYAGAQISDEQFF. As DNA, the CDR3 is TGTGCCAGTAGTTATGCGGGGGCTCAGATTTCCGATGAGCAGTTCTTC.

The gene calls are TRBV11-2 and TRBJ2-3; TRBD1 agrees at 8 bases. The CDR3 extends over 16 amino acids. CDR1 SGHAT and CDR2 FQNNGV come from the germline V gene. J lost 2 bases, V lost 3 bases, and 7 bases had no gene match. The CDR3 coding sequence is TGTGCCAGCAGCTTGAGACTCCAGGGGGCCACAGATACGCAGTATTTT. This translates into CASSLRLQGATDTQYF.

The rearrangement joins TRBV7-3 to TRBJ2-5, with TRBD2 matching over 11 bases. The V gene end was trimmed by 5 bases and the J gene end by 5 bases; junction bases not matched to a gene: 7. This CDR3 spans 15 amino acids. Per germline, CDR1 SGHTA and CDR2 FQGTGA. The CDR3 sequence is CASSDSGGADETQYF. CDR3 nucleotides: TGTGCCAGCAGCGATAGCGGGGGGGCGGACGAGACCCAGTACTTC.

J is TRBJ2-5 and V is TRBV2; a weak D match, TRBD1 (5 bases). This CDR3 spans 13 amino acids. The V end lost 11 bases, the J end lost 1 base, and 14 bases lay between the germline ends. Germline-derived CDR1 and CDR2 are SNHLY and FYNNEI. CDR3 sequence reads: CAGHRWGQETQYF. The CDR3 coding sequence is TGTGCCGGACACCGCTGGGGCCAAGAGACCCAGTACTTC.

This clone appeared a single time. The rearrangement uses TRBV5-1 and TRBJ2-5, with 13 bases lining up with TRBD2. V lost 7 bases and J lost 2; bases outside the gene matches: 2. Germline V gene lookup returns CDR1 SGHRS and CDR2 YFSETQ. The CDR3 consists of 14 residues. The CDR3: CASGGLAGQETQYF. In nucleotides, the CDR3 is TGCGCCAGCGGGGGACTAGCGGGACAAGAGACCCAGTACTTC.

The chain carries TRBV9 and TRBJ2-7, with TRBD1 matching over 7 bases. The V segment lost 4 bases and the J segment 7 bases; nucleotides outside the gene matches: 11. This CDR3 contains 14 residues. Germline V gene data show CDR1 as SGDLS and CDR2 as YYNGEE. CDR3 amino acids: CASSLSQKTGEQYF. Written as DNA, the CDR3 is TGTGCCAGCAGCTTAAGCCAGAAGACAGGGGAGCAGTACTTC.

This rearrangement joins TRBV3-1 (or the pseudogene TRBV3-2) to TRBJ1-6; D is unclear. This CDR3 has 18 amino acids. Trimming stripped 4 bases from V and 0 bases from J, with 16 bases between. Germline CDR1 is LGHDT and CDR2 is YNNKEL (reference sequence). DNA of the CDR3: TGTGCCAGCAGCCGGACTCAGCTAGGGAGCTCCTATAATTCACCCCTCCACTTT. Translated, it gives CASSRTQLGSSYNSPLHF.

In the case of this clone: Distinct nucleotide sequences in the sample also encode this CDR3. The DNA for the CDR3 is TGTGCCAGCAGCCCCTTATACGAGCAGTACTTC. Translated: CASSPLYEQYF. The chain carries TRBV11-2 and TRBJ2-7, with unresolved D. V was cut by 5 bases and J by 4 bases, with 6 bases left in between. Germline values: CDR1 SGHAT, CDR2 FQNNGV. The CDR3 is 11 amino acids.

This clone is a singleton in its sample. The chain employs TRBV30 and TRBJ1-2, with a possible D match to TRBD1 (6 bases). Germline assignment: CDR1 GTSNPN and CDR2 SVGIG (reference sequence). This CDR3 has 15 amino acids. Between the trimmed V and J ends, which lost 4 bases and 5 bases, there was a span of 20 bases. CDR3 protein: CAWTKWLTGEYGYTF. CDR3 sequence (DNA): TGTGCCTGGACCAAGTGGTTGACAGGCGAGTATGGCTACACCTTC. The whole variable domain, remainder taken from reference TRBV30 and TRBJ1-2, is SQTIHQWPATLVQPVGSPLSLECTVEGTSNPNLYWYRQAAGRGLQLLFYSVGIGQISSEVPQNLSASRPQDRQFILSSKKLLLSDSGFYLCAWTKWLTGEYGYTFGSGTRLTVV.

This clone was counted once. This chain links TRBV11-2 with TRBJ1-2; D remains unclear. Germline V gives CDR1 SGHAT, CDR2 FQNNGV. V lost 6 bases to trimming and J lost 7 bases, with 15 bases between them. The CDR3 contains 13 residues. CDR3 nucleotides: TGTGCCAGCAGTCGAGCGGCGGGCTCTGGCTACACCTTC. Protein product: CASSRAAGSGYTF. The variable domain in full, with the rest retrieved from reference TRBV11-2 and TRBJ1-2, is EAGVAQSPRYKIIEKRQSVAFWCNPISGHATLYWYQQILGQGPKLLIQFQNNGVVDDSQLPKDRFSAERLKGVDSTLKIQPAKLEDSAVYLCASSRAAGSGYTFGSGTRLTVV.

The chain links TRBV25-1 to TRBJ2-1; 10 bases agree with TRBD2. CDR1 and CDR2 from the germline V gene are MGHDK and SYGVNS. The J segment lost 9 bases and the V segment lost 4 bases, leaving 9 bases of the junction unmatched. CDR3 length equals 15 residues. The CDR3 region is CASSVELAGAGEQFF. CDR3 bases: TGTGCCAGCAGTGTTGAGCTAGCGGGAGCTGGTGAGCAGTTCTTC.

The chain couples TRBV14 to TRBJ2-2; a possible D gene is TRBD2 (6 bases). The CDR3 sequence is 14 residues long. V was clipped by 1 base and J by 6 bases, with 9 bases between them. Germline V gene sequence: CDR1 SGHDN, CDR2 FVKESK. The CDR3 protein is CASSQAGDPGELFF. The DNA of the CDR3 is TGTGCCAGCAGCCAAGCGGGAGACCCCGGGGAGCTGTTTTTT.

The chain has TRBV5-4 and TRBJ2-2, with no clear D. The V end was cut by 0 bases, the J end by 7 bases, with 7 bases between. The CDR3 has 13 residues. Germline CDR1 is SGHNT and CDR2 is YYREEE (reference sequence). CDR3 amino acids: CASSLADIGELFF. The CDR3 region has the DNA TGTGCCAGCAGCTTGGCAGATATCGGGGAGCTGTTTTTT.

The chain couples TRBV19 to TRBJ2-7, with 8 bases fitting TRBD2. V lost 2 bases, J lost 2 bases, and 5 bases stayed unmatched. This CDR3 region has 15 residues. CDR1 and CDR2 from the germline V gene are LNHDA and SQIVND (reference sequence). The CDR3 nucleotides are TGTGCCAGTAGTATAATAGCGGGAACAGCCTACGAGCAGTACTTC. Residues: CASSIIAGTAYEQYF.